This is a list of T cell receptor beta chains from one sample in a study of T cell clusters in autoimmune cytopenias. For each CDR3 protein, TCRdb gives one entry from its re-call of the multiplex PCR reads, without DNA. The sample table sets out 9,500 to 15,000 distinct CDR3 sequences. Specimen: peripheral blood. These receptors all stem from a human donor with an autoimmune cytopenia or autoimmune hepatitis (not recorded which). The CDR3 runs from the conserved cysteine through the conserved F or W. Each record gives: J gene, V gene, clone size, CDR3 protein. Not every row has a clone size; where given, it reads once, few, many or a size class.

J: TRBJ1-3; V: TRBV7-6; size: NA; CDR3: CASRPTSGNTIYF
J: TRBJ1-6; V: TRBV19; size: NA; CDR3: CASTWGTNSPLHF
J: TRBJ1-1; V: TRBV18; size: NA; CDR3: CASSPPQGLNTEAFF
J: TRBJ1-5; V: TRBV30; size: NA; CDR3: CAWSGGVDQPQHF
J: TRBJ1-1; V: TRBV5-1; size: NA; CDR3: CASSLKAETEAFF
J: TRBJ1-5; V: TRBV6-5; size: NA; CDR3: CASRHTQGNQPQHF
J: TRBJ2-7; V: TRBV18; size: NA; CDR3: CASSPPNALGLEQYF
J: TRBJ1-1; V: TRBV29-1; size: medium-sized; CDR3: CSAGGYTNTEAFF
J: TRBJ2-5; V: TRBV12-3/TRBV12-4; size: NA; CDR3: CASSLLLAGGETQYF
J: TRBJ2-5; V: TRBV5-6; size: NA; CDR3: CASSFISGNQETQYF
J: TRBJ2-2; V: TRBV6-1; size: NA; CDR3: CASRDRGSTGELFF